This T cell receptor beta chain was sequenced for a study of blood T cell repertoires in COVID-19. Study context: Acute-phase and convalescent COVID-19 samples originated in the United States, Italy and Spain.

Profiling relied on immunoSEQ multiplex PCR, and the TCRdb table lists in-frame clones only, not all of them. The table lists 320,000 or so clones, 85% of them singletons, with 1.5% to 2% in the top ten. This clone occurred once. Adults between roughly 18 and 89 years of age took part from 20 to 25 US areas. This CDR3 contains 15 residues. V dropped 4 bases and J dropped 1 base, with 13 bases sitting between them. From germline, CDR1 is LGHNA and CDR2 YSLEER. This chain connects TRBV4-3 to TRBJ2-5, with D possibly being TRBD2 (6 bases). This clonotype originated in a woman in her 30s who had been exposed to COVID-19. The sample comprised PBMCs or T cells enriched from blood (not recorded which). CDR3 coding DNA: TGCGCCAGCAGCCCGCAATGGGGGGTCCAAGAGACCCAGTACTTC. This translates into CASSPQWGVQETQYF.